Following are 31 T cell receptor beta chains from one sample sequenced in a study of a mutant IDH1 vaccine in newly diagnosed glioma. No antigen has been assigned to these receptors. Some clones are missing from TCRdb's copy, which holds only in-frame ones; the method was immunoSEQ multiplex PCR. This sample has roughly 48,000 clones, with over 75% found just once. Time point given: week 11, during vaccination. A 20-mer mutant IDH1 peptide at 300 ug was injected subcutaneously with topical imiquimod. Source: PBMCs, taken from a glioma patient whose treatment included an IDH1 peptide vaccine. These receptors all stem from a man aged 45 to 65 with glioma.

The rearrangement joins TRBV21-1 to TRBJ1-3; no DNA check was done on the table's D call, TRBD1. TRBV21-1 corresponds to a pseudogene. This CDR3 is 16 amino acids long. The CDR3 is CASTKGVLPSGNTIYF. The CDR3 DNA sequence: TGTGCCAGCACTAAAGGGGTACTTCCCTCTGGAAACACCATATATTTT.

The chain has TRBV11-2 and TRBJ1-2; 8 bases line up with TRBD1. Per the germline V gene, CDR1 is SGHAT and CDR2 is FQNNGV. V dropped 2 bases and J dropped 8; count of bases not matched to a gene: 4. This CDR3 is built from 13 residues. CDR3 DNA: TGTGCCAGCAGCTTATCGACAGGGGTCGGCTACACCTTC. It translates to CASSLSTGVGYTF.

The rearrangement uses TRBV27 and TRBJ2-2, with 11 bases lining up with TRBD2. The trim removed 2 bases at V and 7 bases at J, leaving 6 bases unmatched. This CDR3 contains 16 residues. The V gene's germline CDR1 is MNHEY and CDR2 SMNVEV (reference sequence). The CDR3 region is CASSLIAGGPGGELFF. The CDR3, as DNA: TGTGCCAGCAGTTTAATAGCGGGGGGGCCCGGCGGGGAGCTGTTTTTT.

The rearrangement joins TRBV18 to TRBJ1-1; D is unresolved. Germline CDR1 is KGHSH and CDR2 is LQKENI. The CDR3 totals 19 residues. The V end lost 3 bases, the J end lost 0 bases, and 23 bases lay between the germline ends. CDR3 sequence reads: CASSPWAGGIRVVNTEAFF. In DNA form, the CDR3 reads TGTGCCAGCTCACCCTGGGCAGGTGGGATTAGAGTGGTGAACACTGAAGCTTTCTTT.

The chain uses TRBV28 and TRBJ2-5; D may be TRBD2 (6 bases). CDR1 is MDHEN and CDR2 is SYDVKM in the germline V gene. V was pared by 7 bases and J by 1 base, with 22 bases between. This CDR3 has 17 amino acids. CDR3 sequence reads: CASTQGGQGPIQETQYF. The CDR3 nucleotides are TGTGCCAGCACCCAAGGAGGGCAGGGTCCAATCCAAGAGACCCAGTACTTC.

V and J are TRBV10-3 and TRBJ1-2; no clear D. Trimming took 10 bases from V and 4 from J, leaving 19 bases between them. The CDR3 is made up of 14 amino acids. Germline V gene data show CDR1 as ENHRY and CDR2 as SYGVKD. The CDR3 spells CATTPPEAGYGYTF. The CDR3 nucleotides read TGTGCCACCACACCTCCGGAAGCCGGCTATGGCTACACCTTC.

This rearrangement joins TRBV7-9 to TRBJ2-3; D is unclear. V was shortened by 5 bases and J by 0 bases, with 12 bases between the two germline ends. Germline CDR1 SEHNR, CDR2 FQNEAQ (reference sequence). The CDR3 length is 15 residues. CDR3 coding DNA: TGTGCCAGCAGCACGGGTTTAGGTAGCACAGATACGCAGTATTTT. Encoded protein: CASSTGLGSTDTQYF.

This chain connects TRBV6-6 to TRBJ2-3; D is uncertain. The CDR3 sequence is 16 residues long. Germline V gives CDR1 MNHNY, CDR2 SVGAGI (reference sequence). Trimming pared 7 bases from V and 2 bases from J, leaving 19 bases between. The chain's CDR3 is CASILSGARNTDTQYF. The CDR3 nucleotides are TGTGCCAGCATCCTTTCAGGAGCGCGGAACACAGATACGCAGTATTTT.

As for this clone: The sample contains more than one DNA sequence encoding this CDR3. Here the CDR3 reads CASGGPYGYTF. DNA for the CDR3: TGTGCCAGCGGGGGTCCCTATGGCTACACCTTC. The V and J genes are TRBV9 and TRBJ1-2; D is perhaps TRBD1 (5 bases). CDR3 length equals 11 residues. The germline gives CDR1 SGDLS, CDR2 YYNGEE. Trimming took 7 bases from V and 4 from J, leaving 8 bases between them.

The rearrangement joins TRBV5-8 to TRBJ2-7; 8 nucleotides align to TRBD1. The CDR3 runs to 16 residues. Unmatched junction bases numbered 14, after V lost 5 bases and J lost 4 bases. The germline V gene has CDR1 SGHTS and CDR2 YDEGEE. The CDR3 loop reads CASSSLTGDSGYEQYF. DNA for the CDR3: TGTGCCAGCAGTTCGTTGACAGGGGATAGTGGTTACGAGCAGTACTTC.

This clone came up once. The rearrangement uses TRBV2 and TRBJ2-1; 15 nucleotides match TRBD2. CDR1 is SNHLY and CDR2 is FYNNEI in the germline V gene. The CDR3 is 15 amino acids. J was trimmed by 7 bases and V by 4 bases; bases with no gene match: 2. CDR3 loop: CASSGTSGRGNEQFF. CDR3 nucleotides: TGTGCCAGCAGTGGGACTAGCGGGAGGGGGAATGAGCAGTTCTTC.

This clone came up a few times. CDR3 amino acids: CASSARSTDTQYF. The CDR3 DNA reads TGTGCCAGCAGTGCGCGGAGCACAGATACGCAGTATTTT. V is TRBV6-1 and J is TRBJ2-3; no reliable D call. V lost 4 bases, J lost 0 bases, and 5 bases lay in between. The germline CDR1 and CDR2 sequences are MNHNS and SASEGT. The CDR3 covers 13 residues.

The sample holds a few counts of this clone. This chain joins TRBV30 and TRBJ1-1, with TRBD1 as a possible D gene (5 bases). The CDR3 has 14 residues. V lost 0 bases to trimming and J lost 0 bases, with 8 bases between them. From germline, CDR1 is GTSNPN and CDR2 SVGIG (reference sequence). CDR3 residues: CAWSVHRMNTEAFF. The CDR3 coding sequence is TGTGCCTGGAGTGTACACAGGATGAACACTGAAGCTTTCTTT.

The chain links TRBV5-1 to TRBJ2-7, with 7 positions matching TRBD1. The CDR3 totals 14 residues. V lost 6 bases, J lost 9 bases, and 15 bases stayed unmatched. CDR1 is SGHRS and CDR2 is YFSETQ in the germline V gene. The CDR3 nucleotides are TGCGCCAGCATGCACGGGACAGTGGATTTTGGGCAGTACTTC. Amino acid sequence: CASMHGTVDFGQYF.

J is TRBJ2-7 and V is TRBV2; D may correspond to TRBD1 or TRBD2 (5 bases each). Germline lookup yields CDR1 SNHLY and CDR2 FYNNEI. Trimming shortened V by 9 bases and J by 0 bases, and 15 bases separated the two germline ends. The CDR3 totals 14 residues. Written as DNA, the CDR3 is TGTGCCAGTACCCCGGGACGGAACTCCTACGAGCAGTACTTC. Translation gives CASTPGRNSYEQYF.

V gene TRBV7-8 combines with J gene TRBJ2-3; tentative D call: TRBD2 (6 bases). Germline V gives CDR1 SGHVS, CDR2 FQNEAQ. Trimming removed 1 base from V and 2 bases from J, with 10 bases in between. CDR3 length: 15 amino acids. The CDR3 sequence is CASSLGGGVTDTQYF. CDR3 DNA sequence: TGTGCCAGCAGCTTAGGGGGCGGGGTCACAGATACGCAGTATTTT.

The rearrangement uses TRBV19 and TRBJ1-2; unclear D gene. Germline CDR1 and CDR2: LNHDA and SQIVND (reference sequence). This CDR3 comprises 14 residues. The germline V and J ends were trimmed by 3 bases and 6 bases, with 14 bases remaining between them. The CDR3 DNA reads TGTGCCAGTAGTATGAACTCTCTCAGGCATGGCTACACCTTC. Amino acid sequence: CASSMNSLRHGYTF.

V is TRBV19 and J is TRBJ1-5; TRBD1 might be the D (6 bases). CDR3 length: 15 amino acids. Deletions cut 7 bases from V and 0 bases from J, with 13 bases between. Germline-derived CDR1 and CDR2 are LNHDA and SQIVND (reference sequence). The CDR3 DNA sequence: TGTGCCAGTAACTTGAGACAGGATAGCAATCAGCCCCAGCATTTT. Translation gives CASNLRQDSNQPQHF.

The genes are TRBV18 and TRBJ1-5; D is possibly TRBD1 (5 bases). V lost 0 bases to trimming and J lost 9 bases, with 30 bases between them. Per germline, CDR1 KGHSH and CDR2 LQKENI. CDR3 size: 20 residues. CDR3 DNA sequence: TGTGCCAGCTCACCACCTTGTGGGTACGTAAGGGGTAGACGGTTTGGGCCCCAGCATTTT. Protein: CASSPPCGYVRGRRFGPQHF.

The chain uses TRBV18 and TRBJ2-7; 7 nucleotides match TRBD2. The V and J ends lost 2 bases and 1 base, in that order; junction bases with no gene match: 2. Germline assignment: CDR1 KGHSH and CDR2 LQKENI. The CDR3 spans 14 residues. This CDR3 is CASSPGRGSYEQYF. CDR3 sequence (DNA): TGTGCCAGCTCACCAGGGAGGGGATCCTACGAGCAGTACTTC.

This rearrangement joins TRBV4-1 to TRBJ1-6, with D unclear. CDR1 MGHRA and CDR2 YSYEKL come from the germline V gene. This CDR3 is 20 amino acids long. V was trimmed by 0 bases and J by 0 bases, leaving 18 bases between them. The CDR3, as DNA: TGCGCCAGCAGCCAAGATCCCACGGTGGAGGGCCTCTCCTATAATTCACCCCTCCACTTT. Amino acid sequence: CASSQDPTVEGLSYNSPLHF.

The rearrangement links TRBV14 to TRBJ1-1, with TRBD1 as a possible D gene (6 bases). Germline V gives CDR1 SGHDN, CDR2 FVKESK. Trimming cost V 1 base and J 5 bases, with 8 bases left between them. There are 13 residues in the CDR3. In DNA, the CDR3 is TGTGCCAGCAGCCAAGTGAGGGGGACTGAAGCTTTCTTT. It specifies CASSQVRGTEAFF.

This sequence joins TRBV27 and TRBJ2-7; D remains ambiguous. Germline V gene sequence: CDR1 MNHEY, CDR2 SMNVEV (reference sequence). The CDR3 runs 13 residues. Between the trimmed V and J ends, which lost 3 bases and 4 bases, there was a span of 10 bases. CDR3 nucleotide sequence: TGTGCCAGCAGTTTGGGCCTGGGGTACGAGCAGTACTTC. This sequence encodes CASSLGLGYEQYF.

The chain links TRBV6-1 to TRBJ2-3, with TRBD1 matching 11 bases. The CDR3 is 14 residues long. The V and J ends lost 6 bases and 12 bases, in that order; junction bases with no gene match: 11. Germline V CDR1 and CDR2: MNHNS, SASEGT. The CDR3: CASRDRGRGVSQYF. CDR3 coding DNA: TGTGCCAGCAGGGACAGGGGGCGCGGGGTATCACAGTATTTT.

The rearrangement links TRBV7-2 to TRBJ2-1; 9 bases line up with TRBD1. CDR1 SGHTA and CDR2 FQGNSA come from the germline V gene. V shed 4 bases and J 11 bases; nucleotides not matched to a gene: 12. This CDR3 comprises 15 residues. CDR3 sequence: CASSSRTGAGYQQFF. The CDR3 region has the DNA TGTGCCAGCAGCTCCAGGACAGGGGCGGGGTATCAGCAGTTCTTC.

The chain couples TRBV30 to TRBJ2-5; D is unclear. V was pared by 1 base and J by 4 bases, with 1 base between. This CDR3 is built from 10 residues. The germline gives CDR1 GTSNPN, CDR2 SVGIG (reference sequence). In DNA, the CDR3 is TGTGCCTGGAGTGGAGAGACCCAGTACTTC. Translation: CAWSGETQYF.

The CDR3 DNA reads TGTGCCTGGAGTCTGTTAACGGGGGGTTCACCCCTCCACTTT. Translation gives CAWSLLTGGSPLHF. V and J are TRBV30 and TRBJ1-6; possibly TRBD1 for D (5 bases). CDR1 is GTSNPN, CDR2 SVGIG, per germline (reference sequence). The ends were cut back, 2 bases at V and 9 bases at J, with 14 bases in the middle. The CDR3 has 14 amino acids.

In this sample, this clone turned up once. The chain has TRBV5-1 and TRBJ2-3; 13 bases agree with TRBD2. J was trimmed by 6 bases and V by 4 bases; bases with no gene match: 14. The CDR3 is 18 residues long. Germline-derived CDR1 and CDR2 are SGHRS and YFSETQ. In DNA, the CDR3 is TGCGCCAGCAGCCGGGACGGAGGACTAGCGGGAGTTGTGGATACGCAGTATTTT. Translation: CASSRDGGLAGVVDTQYF.

V gene TRBV5-1 combines with J gene TRBJ1-2, with TRBD1 as a possible D gene (5 bases). The CDR3 is made up of 14 amino acids. The V gene's germline CDR1 is SGHRS and CDR2 YFSETQ. Trimming pared 9 bases from V and 8 bases from J, leaving 23 bases between. CDR3 protein: CAIMARGTMTGYTF. As DNA, the CDR3 is TGCGCCATTATGGCCCGTGGGACTATGACGGGCTACACCTTC. Using reference TRBV5-1 and TRBJ1-2 for the parts outside the CDR3, the full variable domain is KAGVTQTPRYLIKTRGQQVTLSCSPISGHRSVSWYQQTPGQGLQFLFEYFSETQRNKGNFPGRFSGRQFSNSRSEMNVSTLELGDSALYLCAIMARGTMTGYTFGSGTRLTVV.

DNA for the CDR3: TGTGCCAGCAGTGACCCACTAGCGGGGGGCCAAGAGACCCAGTACTTC. Encoded protein: CASSDPLAGGQETQYF. The V gene is TRBV7-9, the J gene TRBJ2-5; 12 nucleotides align to TRBD2. There are 16 residues in the CDR3. Looked up from germline, CDR1 is SEHNR and CDR2 is FQNEAQ (reference sequence). V was clipped by 6 bases and J by 1 base; unmatched bases: 6.

This sequence joins TRBV6-6 and TRBJ1-4; tentative D call: TRBD1 (6 bases). Germline CDR1 and CDR2: MNHNY and SVGAGI (reference sequence). Trimming shortened V by 7 bases and J by 8 bases, and 17 bases separated the two germline ends. The CDR3 covers 14 residues. CDR3 nucleotides: TGTGCCAGCACCACAGGGCGGAAAGGCGAAAAACTGTTTTTT. It codes for CASTTGRKGEKLFF.